A selection of T cell receptor beta chains follows, all from one sample in a study of blood T cell repertoires in COVID-19. Data came from immunoSEQ multiplex PCR; TCRdb stores just in-frame clones and leaves some out. The data hold about 140,000 clones, with 75% to 85% observed a single time. Sequencing input: peripheral blood. These receptors all come from a woman of 80 years or more with acute or convalescent COVID-19. CDR3s leave out the opening cysteine and the closing phenylalanine or tryptophan. A D gene is named only where the DNA matches it firmly.

J | D | V | CDR3
TRBJ2-3 | TRBD2 | TRBV9 | ASSALAGAPGFSDTQY
TRBJ2-3 | TRBD1 | TRBV19 | ASSIGTGATDTQY
TRBJ1-2 | TRBD1 | TRBV18 | ASSASGTGRIEGYT
TRBJ1-1 | . | TRBV5-1 | ASSSGFMTEAF
TRBJ1-2 | TRBD1 | TRBV5-1 | ASSTTGGSASGYT
TRBJ2-7 | TRBD1 | TRBV5-6 | ASLTGGHEQY
TRBJ1-2 | . | TRBV28 | ASSQRTGWDNGYT
TRBJ1-2 | . | TRBV19 | ASSPRVANYGYT
TRBJ2-1 | TRBD2 | TRBV2 | ASSVLAGAYNEQF
TRBJ2-7 | . | TRBV4-2 | ASSQGYRDEQY
TRBJ1-2 | TRBD1 | TRBV19 | ASSKWTGGVGGYT
TRBJ2-7 | TRBD1 | TRBV30 | AWSKNRGQHEQY
TRBJ1-2 | TRBD1 | TRBV28 | ASSFATLGQGTNYGYT
TRBJ1-1 | . | TRBV6-5 | ASGRASPTEAF
TRBJ2-5 | . | TRBV5-4 | ASSLDYQETQY
TRBJ2-1 | . | TRBV30 | AWSVRVEQF
TRBJ1-2 | . | TRBV18 | ASSPNADYGYT
TRBJ1-6 | TRBD1 | TRBV5-1 | ASSLEGQGGPYNSPLH
TRBJ1-6 | TRBD1 | TRBV7-8 | ASSSALTTGGSPLH
TRBJ1-3 | . | TRBV2 | ASSKIHSSGNTIY